This TCR beta chain was retrieved from a study of metastatic and nonmetastatic thyroid tumors. Study as a whole: From malignant and benign thyroid patients, repertoires in blood and in tumor or nodule tissue were compared.

A note on this clone: Its antigen remains unidentified.

General observations from the study: Significantly greater TCR beta diversity was reportedly found in malignant thyroid tumors than in benign nodules (in blood and tumor).

In the original analysis: Using the CDR3 differences seen across clinicopathological groups, the authors built a distant-metastasis classifier for papillary thyroid cancer, which was meant to discriminate distant-metastatic patients. TCRdb redid the clone calls on the PCR reads using MiXCR. TCRdb's processing, not the study's, gives the V and J calls here. The top ten hold 15% to 20% of the sample, which has 15,000 to 20,000 clones, 34% seen once. Thyroid surgery was performed in patients who had received no treatment beforehand. V shed 6 bases, J shed 3 bases, and the junction held 5 bases outside the gene matches. Germline V gives CDR1 SGHRS, CDR2 YFSETQ. The CDR3 totals 15 residues.

The rearrangement uses TRBV5-1 and TRBJ2-1; the match to TRBD2 covers 11 bases. Sequenced input: tumor tissue. This TCR derives from a female donor with papillary thyroid cancer or a benign thyroid nodule (not recorded which). Some clones in this sample may be carry-over from other donors' samples. CDR3 sequence: CASTTGTSGYNEQFF. The CDR3 bases are TGCGCCAGCACAACAGGGACTAGCGGCTACAATGAGCAGTTCTTC.